One sample yielded the 9 T cell receptor beta chains listed below, sequenced in a study of blood T cell repertoires in COVID-19. Here immunoSEQ multiplex PCR was the method, and the copy in TCRdb shows in-frame clones only, minus some. The sample holds a few hundred thousand clones, 80% seen once. Sequences were obtained from peripheral blood. The receptors were sampled from a human donor in a cohort sampled during active COVID-19.

In regard to this clone: At one boundary the junction diverges from the germline segment, which might be a read error. The rearrangement links TRBV7-7 to TRBJ2-5, with 11 bases aligning to TRBD2. The CDR3 is made up of 15 amino acids. From germline, CDR1 is SSHAT and CDR2 FNYEAQ (reference sequence). The CDR3 coding sequence is TGTGCTAGCAGCTCCCTAGCGGGAGGAGATGAGACCCAGTACTTC. It translates to CASSSLAGGDETQYF.

This clone showed up just once. The chain combines TRBV7-2 with TRBJ1-1; 9 bases are shared with TRBD1. The CDR3 has 15 amino acids. CDR1 and CDR2 (germline): SGHTA, FQGNSA. V dropped 1 base and J dropped 7; count of bases not matched to a gene: 7. The CDR3 protein is CASSLVGTGRFEAFF. DNA for the CDR3: TGTGCCAGCAGCTTAGTAGGGACAGGGAGGTTTGAAGCTTTCTTT.

This clone was seen repeatedly, ten times or more. The chain is built from TRBV3-1 (or the pseudogene TRBV3-2) and TRBJ1-2; a weak D match, TRBD1 (6 bases). The CDR3 is 15 residues long. The V and J ends lost 2 bases and 2 bases respectively, with 12 bases between them. Per the germline V gene, CDR1 is LGHDT and CDR2 is YNNKEL (reference sequence). The CDR3 DNA reads as TGTGCCAGCAGCCAAACACAGGGCTCGAACTATGGCTACACCTTC. Protein: CASSQTQGSNYGYTF.

The V and J genes are TRBV29-1 and TRBJ2-7; D is unresolved. Trimming took off 1 base at V and 1 base at J, with 8 bases between the two ends. The CDR3 spans 13 residues. Germline values: CDR1 SQVTM, CDR2 ANQGSEA. CDR3 residues: CSVEGGTSYEQYF. The CDR3 DNA reads TGCAGCGTTGAAGGAGGAACTTCCTACGAGCAGTACTTC.

This chain links TRBV19 with TRBJ1-3, with D possibly TRBD1 on 6 matching bases. V lost 7 bases, J lost 3 bases, and 19 bases lay in between. CDR3 size: 16 residues. Germline V gene lookup returns CDR1 LNHDA and CDR2 SQIVND (reference sequence). The CDR3 loop is CASKHPGHQGGNTIYF. The DNA for the CDR3 is TGTGCCAGTAAGCATCCGGGACACCAGGGTGGAAACACCATATATTTT.

The chain has TRBV3-1 (or the pseudogene TRBV3-2) and TRBJ2-1; 11 nucleotides line up with TRBD2. Trimming removed 4 bases from V and 9 bases from J; junction bases left unmatched: 14. The CDR3 has 17 residues. The germline gives CDR1 LGHDT, CDR2 YNNKEL (reference sequence). In nucleotides, the CDR3 is TGTGCCAGCAGCCGCAAACTAGCGGGAGCGCCGATCCTTGAGCAGTTCTTC. It yields the protein CASSRKLAGAPILEQFF.

This chain joins TRBV7-2 and TRBJ1-6; TRBD1 matches 8 bases. This CDR3 is 14 amino acids long. Germline-derived CDR1 and CDR2 are SGHTA and FQGNSA. After removal of 1 base from V and 9 bases from J, the junction contained 2 bases not matched to a gene. CDR3 sequence reads: CASSLGDRGSPLHF. CDR3 bases: TGTGCCAGCAGCTTAGGAGACAGGGGTTCACCCCTCCACTTT.

The chain recombines TRBV28 with TRBJ2-1, with a tentative D call TRBD2 (5 bases). Trimming took off 8 bases at V and 4 bases at J, with 9 bases between the two ends. From germline, CDR1 is MDHEN and CDR2 SYDVKM. CDR3 length: 12 amino acids. The CDR3 region is CASARAYNEQFF. In DNA, the CDR3 is TGTGCCAGCGCGAGGGCTTACAATGAGCAGTTCTTC. Full variable domain (remainder filled in from reference TRBV28 and TRBJ2-1): DVKVTQSSRYLVKRTGEKVFLECVQDMDHENMFWYRQDPGLGLRLIYFSYDVKMKEKGDIPEGYSVSREKKERFSLILESASTNQTSMYLCASARAYNEQFFGPGTRLTVL.

The V gene is TRBV27, the J gene TRBJ2-1; 9 nucleotides agree with TRBD2. In germline, CDR1 is MNHEY, CDR2 SMNVEV (reference sequence). CDR3 length: 16 amino acids. V shed 5 bases and J 2 bases; nucleotides not matched to a gene: 7. In nucleotides, the CDR3 is TGTGCCAGCAGTCCATCTAGCGGGGAGGCCTACAATGAGCAGTTCTTC. Amino acids: CASSPSSGEAYNEQFF.